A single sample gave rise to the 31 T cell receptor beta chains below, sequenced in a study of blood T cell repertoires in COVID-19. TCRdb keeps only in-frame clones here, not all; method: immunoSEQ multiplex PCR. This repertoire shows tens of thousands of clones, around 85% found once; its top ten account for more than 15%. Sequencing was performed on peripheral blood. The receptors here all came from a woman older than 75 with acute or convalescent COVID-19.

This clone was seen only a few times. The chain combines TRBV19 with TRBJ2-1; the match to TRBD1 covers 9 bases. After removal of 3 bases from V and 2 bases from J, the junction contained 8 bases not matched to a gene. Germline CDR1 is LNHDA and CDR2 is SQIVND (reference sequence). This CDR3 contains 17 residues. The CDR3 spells CASSMAGQGITYNEQFF. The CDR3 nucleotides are TGTGCCAGTAGTATGGCGGGACAGGGTATCACCTACAATGAGCAGTTCTTC.

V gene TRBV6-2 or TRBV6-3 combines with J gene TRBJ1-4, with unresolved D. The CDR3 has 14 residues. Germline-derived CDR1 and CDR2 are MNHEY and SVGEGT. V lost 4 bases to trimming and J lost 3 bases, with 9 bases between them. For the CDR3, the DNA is TGTGCCAGCAGTTCGGGGAGAGCTAATGAAAAACTGTTTTTT. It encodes CASSSGRANEKLFF.

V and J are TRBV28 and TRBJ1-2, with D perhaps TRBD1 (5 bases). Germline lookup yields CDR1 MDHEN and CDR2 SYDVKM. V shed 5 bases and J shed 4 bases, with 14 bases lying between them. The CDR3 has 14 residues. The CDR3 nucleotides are TGTGCCAGCAGTCCCATGGGGGGGTCCTATGGCTACACCTTC. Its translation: CASSPMGGSYGYTF.

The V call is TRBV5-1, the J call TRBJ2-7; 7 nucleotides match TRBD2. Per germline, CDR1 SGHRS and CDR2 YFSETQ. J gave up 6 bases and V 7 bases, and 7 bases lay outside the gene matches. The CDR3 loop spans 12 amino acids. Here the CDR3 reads CASREPGGEQYF. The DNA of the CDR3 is TGCGCCAGCCGAGAGCCGGGAGGCGAGCAGTACTTC.

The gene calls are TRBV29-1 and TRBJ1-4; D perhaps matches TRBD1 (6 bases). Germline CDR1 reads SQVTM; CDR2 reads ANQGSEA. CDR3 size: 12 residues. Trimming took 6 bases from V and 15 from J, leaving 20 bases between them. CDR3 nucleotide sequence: TGCAGCGTCGGGACCCAAGGGGGTGCGGTGTTTTTT. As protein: CSVGTQGGAVFF. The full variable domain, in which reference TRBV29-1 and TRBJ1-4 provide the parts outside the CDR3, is SAVISQKPSRDICQRGTSLTIQCQVDSQVTMMFWYRQQPGQSLTLIATANQGSEATYESGFVIDKFPISRPNLTFSTLTVSNMSPEDSSIYLCSVGTQGGAVFFGSGTQLSVL.

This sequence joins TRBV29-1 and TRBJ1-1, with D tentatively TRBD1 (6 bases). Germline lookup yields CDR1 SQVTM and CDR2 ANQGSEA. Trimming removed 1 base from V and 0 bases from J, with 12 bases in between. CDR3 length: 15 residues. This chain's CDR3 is CSVEVYRALNTEAFF. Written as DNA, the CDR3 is TGCAGCGTTGAAGTATACAGGGCTCTGAACACTGAAGCTTTCTTT.

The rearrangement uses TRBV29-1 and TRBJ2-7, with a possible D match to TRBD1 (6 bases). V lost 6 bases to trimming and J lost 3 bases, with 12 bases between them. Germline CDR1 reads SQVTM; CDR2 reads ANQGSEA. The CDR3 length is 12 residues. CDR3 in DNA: TGCAGCGTGCACGACAGGCTCTACGAGCAGTACTTC. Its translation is CSVHDRLYEQYF.

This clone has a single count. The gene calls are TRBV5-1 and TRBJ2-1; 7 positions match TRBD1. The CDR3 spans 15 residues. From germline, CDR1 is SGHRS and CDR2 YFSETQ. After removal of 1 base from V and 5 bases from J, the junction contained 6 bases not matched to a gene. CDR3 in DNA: TGCGCCAGCAGCTTGAGGGGGACAGCCGACAATGAGCAGTTCTTC. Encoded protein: CASSLRGTADNEQFF.

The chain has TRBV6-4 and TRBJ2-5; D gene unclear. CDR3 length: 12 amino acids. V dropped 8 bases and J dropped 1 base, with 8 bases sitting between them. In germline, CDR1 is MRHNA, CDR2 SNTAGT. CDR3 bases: TGTGCCAGCTCGGTAATCCAAGAGACCCAGTACTTC. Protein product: CASSVIQETQYF.

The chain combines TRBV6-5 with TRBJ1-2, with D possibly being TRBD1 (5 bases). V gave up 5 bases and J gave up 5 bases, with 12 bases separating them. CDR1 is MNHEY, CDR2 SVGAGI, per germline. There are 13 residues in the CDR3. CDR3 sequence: CASSHEQAYGYTF. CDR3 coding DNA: TGTGCCAGCAGTCATGAACAGGCGTATGGCTACACCTTC.

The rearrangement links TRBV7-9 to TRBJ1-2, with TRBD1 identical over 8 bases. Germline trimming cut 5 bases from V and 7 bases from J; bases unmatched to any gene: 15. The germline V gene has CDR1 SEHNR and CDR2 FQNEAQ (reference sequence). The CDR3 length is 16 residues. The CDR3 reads CASSNLTGVGYAGYTF. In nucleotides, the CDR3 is TGTGCCAGCAGCAATCTGACAGGGGTAGGCTATGCTGGCTACACCTTC.

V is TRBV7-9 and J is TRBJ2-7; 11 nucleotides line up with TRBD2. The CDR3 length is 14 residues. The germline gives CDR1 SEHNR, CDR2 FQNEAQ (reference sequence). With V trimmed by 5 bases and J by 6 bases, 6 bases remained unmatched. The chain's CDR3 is CASSATGTSGEQYF. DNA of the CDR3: TGTGCCAGCAGCGCCACCGGGACTAGCGGCGAGCAGTACTTC. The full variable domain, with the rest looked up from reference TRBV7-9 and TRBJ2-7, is DTGVSQNPRHKITKRGQNVTFRCDPISEHNRLYWYRQTLGQGPEFLTYFQNEAQLEKSRLLSDRFSAERPKGSFSTLEIQRTEQGDSAMYLCASSATGTSGEQYFGPGTRLTVT.

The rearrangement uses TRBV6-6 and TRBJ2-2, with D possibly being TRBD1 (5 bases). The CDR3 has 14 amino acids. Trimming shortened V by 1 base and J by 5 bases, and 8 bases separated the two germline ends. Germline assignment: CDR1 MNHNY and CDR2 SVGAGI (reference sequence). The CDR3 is CASSYFQGTGELFF. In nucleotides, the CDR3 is TGTGCCAGCAGTTACTTTCAGGGAACCGGGGAGCTGTTTTTT.

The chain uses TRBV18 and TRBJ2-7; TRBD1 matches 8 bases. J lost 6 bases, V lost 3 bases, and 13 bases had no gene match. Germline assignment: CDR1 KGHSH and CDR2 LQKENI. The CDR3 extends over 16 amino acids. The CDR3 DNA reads TGTGCCAGCTCACCCGTACTCAGGGGGCGTACGTCCGAGCAGTACTTC. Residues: CASSPVLRGRTSEQYF.

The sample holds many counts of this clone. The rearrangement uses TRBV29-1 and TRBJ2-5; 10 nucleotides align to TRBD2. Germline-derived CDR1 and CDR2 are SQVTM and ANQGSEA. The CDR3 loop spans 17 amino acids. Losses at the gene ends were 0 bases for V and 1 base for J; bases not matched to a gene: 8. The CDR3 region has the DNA TGCAGCGTTGAAGATGGGTCTAGCGGGGGCTCCCAAGAGACCCAGTACTTC. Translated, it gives CSVEDGSSGGSQETQYF.

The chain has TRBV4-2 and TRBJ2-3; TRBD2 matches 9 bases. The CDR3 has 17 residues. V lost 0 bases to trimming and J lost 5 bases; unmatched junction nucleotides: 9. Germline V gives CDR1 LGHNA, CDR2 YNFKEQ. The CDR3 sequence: CASSQDPLRGGEDTQYF. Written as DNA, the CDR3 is TGTGCCAGCAGCCAAGATCCCTTGCGGGGGGGGGAAGATACGCAGTATTTT.

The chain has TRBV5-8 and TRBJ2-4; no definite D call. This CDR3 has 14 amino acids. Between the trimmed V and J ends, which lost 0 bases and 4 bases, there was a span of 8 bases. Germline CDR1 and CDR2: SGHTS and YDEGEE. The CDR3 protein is CASSLVAIKNIQYF. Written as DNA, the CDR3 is TGTGCCAGCAGCTTGGTGGCCATTAAAAACATTCAGTACTTC.

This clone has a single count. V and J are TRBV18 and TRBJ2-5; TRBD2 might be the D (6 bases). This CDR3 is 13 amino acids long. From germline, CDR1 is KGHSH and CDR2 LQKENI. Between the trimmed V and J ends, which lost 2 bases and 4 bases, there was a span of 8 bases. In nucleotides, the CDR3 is TGTGCCAGCTCACCAGACGGGAGAGAGACCCAGTACTTC. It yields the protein CASSPDGRETQYF.

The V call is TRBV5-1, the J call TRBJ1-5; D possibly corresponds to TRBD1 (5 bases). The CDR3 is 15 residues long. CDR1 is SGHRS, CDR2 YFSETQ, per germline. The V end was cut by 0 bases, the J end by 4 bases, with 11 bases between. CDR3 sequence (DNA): TGCGCCAGCAGCTTGGTTGCAGGGATGAATCAGCCCCAGCATTTT. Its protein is CASSLVAGMNQPQHF.

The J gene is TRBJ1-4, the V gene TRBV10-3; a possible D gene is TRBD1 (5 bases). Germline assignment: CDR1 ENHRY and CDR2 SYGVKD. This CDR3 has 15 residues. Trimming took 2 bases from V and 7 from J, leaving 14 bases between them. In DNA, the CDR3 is TGTGCCATCAGTGAGGCCCGGGGGAACGGTGAAAAACTGTTTTTT. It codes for CAISEARGNGEKLFF.

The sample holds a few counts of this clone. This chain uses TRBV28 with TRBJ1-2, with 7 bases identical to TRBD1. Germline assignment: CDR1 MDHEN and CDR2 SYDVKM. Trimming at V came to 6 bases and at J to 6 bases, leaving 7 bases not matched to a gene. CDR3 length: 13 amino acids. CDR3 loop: CASRATGSNGYTF. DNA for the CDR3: TGTGCCAGCAGGGCGACAGGGTCAAATGGCTACACCTTC.

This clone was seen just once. The CDR3 loop reads CASSLGQGGYGYTF. In DNA form, the CDR3 reads TGTGCCAGCAGCCTAGGACAGGGGGGCTATGGCTACACCTTC. This rearrangement joins TRBV9 to TRBJ1-2; TRBD1 agrees at 10 bases. The V gene end was trimmed by 4 bases and the J gene end by 4 bases; junction bases not matched to a gene: 4. Germline CDR1 SGDLS, CDR2 YYNGEE. This CDR3 contains 14 residues.

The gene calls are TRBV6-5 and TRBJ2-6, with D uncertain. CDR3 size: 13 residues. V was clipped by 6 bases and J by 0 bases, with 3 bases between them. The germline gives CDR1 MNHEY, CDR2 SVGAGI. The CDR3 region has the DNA TGTGCCAGCAGCCTCTCTGGGGCCAACGTCCTGACTTTC. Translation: CASSLSGANVLTF.

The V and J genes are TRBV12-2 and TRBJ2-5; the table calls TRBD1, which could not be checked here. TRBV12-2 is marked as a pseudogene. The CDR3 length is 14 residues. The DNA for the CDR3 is TGTGCAAGTCGACCAGGGGCCAGACAAGAGACCCAGTACTTC. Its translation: CASRPGARQETQYF.

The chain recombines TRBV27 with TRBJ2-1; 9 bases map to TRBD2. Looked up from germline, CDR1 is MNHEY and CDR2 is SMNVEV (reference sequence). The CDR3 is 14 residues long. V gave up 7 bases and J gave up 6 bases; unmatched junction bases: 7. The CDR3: CASKVAGAGNEQFF. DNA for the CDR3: TGTGCCAGCAAAGTAGCGGGGGCGGGCAATGAGCAGTTCTTC.

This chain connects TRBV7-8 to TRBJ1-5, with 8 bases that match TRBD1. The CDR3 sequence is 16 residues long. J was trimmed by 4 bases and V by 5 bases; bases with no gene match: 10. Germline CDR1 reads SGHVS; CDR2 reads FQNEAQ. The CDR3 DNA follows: TGTGCCAGCAGCCCGAGACCAACAGGGGGAAATCAGCCCCAGCATTTT. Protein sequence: CASSPRPTGGNQPQHF.

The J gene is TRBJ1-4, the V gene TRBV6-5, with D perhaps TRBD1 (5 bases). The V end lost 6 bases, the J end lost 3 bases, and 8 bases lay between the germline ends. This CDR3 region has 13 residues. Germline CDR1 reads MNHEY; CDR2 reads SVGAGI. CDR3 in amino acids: CASRGGANEKLFF. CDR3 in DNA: TGTGCCAGCAGGGGGGGAGCTAATGAAAAACTGTTTTTT.

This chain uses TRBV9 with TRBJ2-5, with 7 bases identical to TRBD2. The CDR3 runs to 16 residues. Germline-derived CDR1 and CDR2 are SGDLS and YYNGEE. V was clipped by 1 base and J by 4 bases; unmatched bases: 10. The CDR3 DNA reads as TGTGCCAGCAGCGTAAATTCCGGGGGAGGGAGAGAGACCCAGTACTTC. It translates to CASSVNSGGGRETQYF. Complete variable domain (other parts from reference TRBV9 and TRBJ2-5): DSGVTQTPKHLITATGQRVTLRCSPRSGDLSVYWYQQSLDQGLQFLIQYYNGEERAKGNILERFSAQQFPDLHSELNLSSLELGDSALYFCASSVNSGGGRETQYFGPGTRLLVL.

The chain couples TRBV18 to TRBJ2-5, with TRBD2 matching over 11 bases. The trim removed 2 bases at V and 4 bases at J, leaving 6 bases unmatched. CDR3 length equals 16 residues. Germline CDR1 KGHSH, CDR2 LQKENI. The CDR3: CASSPDRLAGSETQYF. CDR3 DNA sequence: TGTGCCAGCTCACCAGATAGACTAGCGGGGTCAGAGACCCAGTACTTC.

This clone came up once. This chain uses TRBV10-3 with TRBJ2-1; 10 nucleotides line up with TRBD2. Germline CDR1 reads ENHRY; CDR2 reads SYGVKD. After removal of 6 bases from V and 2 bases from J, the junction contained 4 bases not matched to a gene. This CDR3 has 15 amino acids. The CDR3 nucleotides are TGTGCCATCAGCCAACTAGCGGGGACCTACAATGAGCAGTTCTTC. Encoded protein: CAISQLAGTYNEQFF.

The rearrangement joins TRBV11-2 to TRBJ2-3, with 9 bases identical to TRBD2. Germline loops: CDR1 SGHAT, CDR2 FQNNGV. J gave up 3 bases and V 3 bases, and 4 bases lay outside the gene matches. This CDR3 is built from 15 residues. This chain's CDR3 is CASSFLLAGTDTQYF. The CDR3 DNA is TGTGCCAGCAGCTTCCTTCTAGCGGGAACAGATACGCAGTATTTT.